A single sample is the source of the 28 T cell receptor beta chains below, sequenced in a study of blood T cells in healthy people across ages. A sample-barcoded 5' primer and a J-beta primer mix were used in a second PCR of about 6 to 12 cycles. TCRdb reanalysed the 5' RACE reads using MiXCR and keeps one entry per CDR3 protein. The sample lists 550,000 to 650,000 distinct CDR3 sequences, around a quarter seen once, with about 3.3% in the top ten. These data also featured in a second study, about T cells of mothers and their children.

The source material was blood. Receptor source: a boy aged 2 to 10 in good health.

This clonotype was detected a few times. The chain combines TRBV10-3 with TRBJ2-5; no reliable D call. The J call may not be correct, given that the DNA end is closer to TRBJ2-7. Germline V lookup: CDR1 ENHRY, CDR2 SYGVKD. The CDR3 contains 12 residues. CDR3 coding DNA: TGTGCCATCAGTGGTGACGTCTACGAGCAGTACTTC. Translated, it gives CAISGDVYEQYF.

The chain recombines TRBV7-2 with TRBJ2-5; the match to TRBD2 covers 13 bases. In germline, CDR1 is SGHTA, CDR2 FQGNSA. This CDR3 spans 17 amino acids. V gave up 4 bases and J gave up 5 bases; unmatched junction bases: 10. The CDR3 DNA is TGTGCCAGCAGCTCCCGGAGGACTAGCGGGGGCCCCGAGACCCAGTACTTC. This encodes CASSSRRTSGGPETQYF.

CDR3 nucleotides: TGTGCCACACGGACTCTTGAGGAAAAACTGTTTTTT. Translating it yields CATRTLEEKLFF. The gene calls are TRBV6-6 and TRBJ1-4; D is unclear. Germline V CDR1 and CDR2: MNHNY, SVGAGI (reference sequence). The CDR3 has 12 amino acids. V gave up 10 bases and J gave up 8 bases, with 14 bases separating them.

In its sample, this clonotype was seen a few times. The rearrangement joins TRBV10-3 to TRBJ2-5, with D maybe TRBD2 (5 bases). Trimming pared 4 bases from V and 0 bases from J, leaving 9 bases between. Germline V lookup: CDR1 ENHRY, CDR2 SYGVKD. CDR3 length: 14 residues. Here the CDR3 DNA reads TGTGCCATCAGTGCAGCGGTAAACCAAGAGACCCAGTACTTC. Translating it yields CAISAAVNQETQYF.

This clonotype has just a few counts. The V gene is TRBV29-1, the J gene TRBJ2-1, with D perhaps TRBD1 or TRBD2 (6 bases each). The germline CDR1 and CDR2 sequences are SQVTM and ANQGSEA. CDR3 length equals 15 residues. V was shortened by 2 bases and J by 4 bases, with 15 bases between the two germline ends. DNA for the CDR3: TGCAGCGTTGAAAGTTGGGGGGCGCGGTACAATGAGCAGTTCTTC. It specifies CSVESWGARYNEQFF.

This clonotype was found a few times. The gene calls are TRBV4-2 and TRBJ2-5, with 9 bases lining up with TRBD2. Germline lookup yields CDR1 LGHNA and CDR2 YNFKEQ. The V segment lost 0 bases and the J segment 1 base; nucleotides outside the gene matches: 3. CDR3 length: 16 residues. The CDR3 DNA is TGTGCCAGCAGCCAAGAGCTAGCGGGGATCCAAGAGACCCAGTACTTC. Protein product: CASSQELAGIQETQYF.

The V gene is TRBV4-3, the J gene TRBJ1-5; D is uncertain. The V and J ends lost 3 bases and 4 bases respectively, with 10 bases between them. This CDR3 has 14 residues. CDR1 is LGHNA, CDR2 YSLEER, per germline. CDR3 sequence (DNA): TGCGCCAGCAGCCAGACGGACCGTAATCAGCCCCAGCATTTT. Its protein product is CASSQTDRNQPQHF.

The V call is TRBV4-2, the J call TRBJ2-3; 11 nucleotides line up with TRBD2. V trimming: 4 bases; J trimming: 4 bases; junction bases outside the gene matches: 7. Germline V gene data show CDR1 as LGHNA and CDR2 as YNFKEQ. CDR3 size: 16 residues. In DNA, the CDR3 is TGTGCCAGCAGCCCCCGGCTAGCGGGGGGTTCAGATACGCAGTATTTT. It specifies CASSPRLAGGSDTQYF.

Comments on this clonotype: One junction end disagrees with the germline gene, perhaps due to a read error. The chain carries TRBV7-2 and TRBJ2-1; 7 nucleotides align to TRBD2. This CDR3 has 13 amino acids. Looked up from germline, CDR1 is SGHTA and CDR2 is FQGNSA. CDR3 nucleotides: TGTGCCAGCAGCTTAGGGGACTACAATGAGCAGCTCTTC. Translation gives CASSLGDYNEQLF.

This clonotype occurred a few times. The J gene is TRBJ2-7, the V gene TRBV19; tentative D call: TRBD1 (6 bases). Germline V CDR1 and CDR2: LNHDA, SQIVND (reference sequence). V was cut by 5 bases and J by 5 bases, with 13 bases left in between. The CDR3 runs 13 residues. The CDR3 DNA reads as TGTGCCAGTAGTCTGAGGACAGTTAACGAGCAGTACTTC. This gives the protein CASSLRTVNEQYF.

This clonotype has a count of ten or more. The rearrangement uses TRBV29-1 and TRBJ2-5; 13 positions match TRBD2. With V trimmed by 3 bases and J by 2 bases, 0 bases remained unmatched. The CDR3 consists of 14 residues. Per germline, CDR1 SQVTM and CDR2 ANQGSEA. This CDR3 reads CSVEGLAGQETQYF. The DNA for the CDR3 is TGCAGCGTTGAGGGACTAGCGGGACAAGAGACCCAGTACTTC. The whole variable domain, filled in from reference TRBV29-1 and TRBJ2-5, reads SAVISQKPSRDICQRGTSLTIQCQVDSQVTMMFWYRQQPGQSLTLIATANQGSEATYESGFVIDKFPISRPNLTFSTLTVSNMSPEDSSIYLCSVEGLAGQETQYFGPGTRLLVL.

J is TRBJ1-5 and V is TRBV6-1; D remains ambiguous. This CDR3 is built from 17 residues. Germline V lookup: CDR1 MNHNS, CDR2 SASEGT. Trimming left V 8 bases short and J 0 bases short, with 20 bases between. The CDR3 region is CASSPQRVVNSNQPQHF. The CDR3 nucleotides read TGTGCCAGCTCCCCCCAACGGGTTGTTAATAGCAATCAGCCCCAGCATTTT.

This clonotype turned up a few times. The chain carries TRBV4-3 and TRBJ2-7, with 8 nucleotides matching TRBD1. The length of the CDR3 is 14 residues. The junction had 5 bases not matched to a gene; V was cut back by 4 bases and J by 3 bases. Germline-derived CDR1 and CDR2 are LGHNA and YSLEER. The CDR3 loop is CASSPSTGDYEQYF. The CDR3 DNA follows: TGCGCCAGCAGCCCTTCGACAGGGGACTACGAGCAGTACTTC.

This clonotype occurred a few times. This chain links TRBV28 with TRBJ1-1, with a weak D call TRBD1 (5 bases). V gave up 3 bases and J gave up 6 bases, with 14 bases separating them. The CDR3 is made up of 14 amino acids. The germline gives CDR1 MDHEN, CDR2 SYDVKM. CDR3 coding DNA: TGTGCCAGCAGTTTCCGGGGGATCACCTCTGAAGCTTTCTTT. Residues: CASSFRGITSEAFF.

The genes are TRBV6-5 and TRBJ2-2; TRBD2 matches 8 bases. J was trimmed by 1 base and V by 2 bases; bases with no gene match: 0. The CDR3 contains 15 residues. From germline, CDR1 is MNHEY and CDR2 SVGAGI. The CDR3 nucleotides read TGTGCCAGCAGTTACGCGGGGGGGAACACCGGGGAGCTGTTTTTT. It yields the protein CASSYAGGNTGELFF.

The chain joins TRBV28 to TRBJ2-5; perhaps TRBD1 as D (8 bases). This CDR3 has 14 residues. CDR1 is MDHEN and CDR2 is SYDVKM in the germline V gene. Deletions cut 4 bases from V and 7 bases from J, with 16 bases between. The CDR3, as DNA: TGTGCCAGCAGTTCCGAGGACAGGGAGGGGACCCAGTACTTC. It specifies CASSSEDREGTQYF.

This chain's CDR3 is CSARETARSIQYF. The CDR3 bases are TGCAGTGCTAGGGAGACCGCCAGGAGCATTCAGTACTTC. V usage is TRBV20-1 and J usage is TRBJ2-4; D not resolved. Per the germline V gene, CDR1 is DFQATT and CDR2 is SNEGSKA (reference sequence). V was cut by 3 bases and J by 9 bases, with 15 bases left in between. This CDR3 is built from 13 residues.

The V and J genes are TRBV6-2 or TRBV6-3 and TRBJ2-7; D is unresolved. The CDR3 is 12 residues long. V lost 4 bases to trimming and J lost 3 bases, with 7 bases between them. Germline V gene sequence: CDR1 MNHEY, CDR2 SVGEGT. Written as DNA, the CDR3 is TGTGCCAGCAGTTTCAGAATCTACGAGCAGTACTTC. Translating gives CASSFRIYEQYF.

In nucleotides, the CDR3 is TGTGCCAGCAGCCATTATCGACAGGGGGCCACTGAAGCTTTCTTT. Translated, it gives CASSHYRQGATEAFF. The chain is built from TRBV14 and TRBJ1-1, with 10 bases aligning to TRBD1. V shed 3 bases and J 4 bases; nucleotides not matched to a gene: 5. Per germline, CDR1 SGHDN and CDR2 FVKESK. CDR3 size: 15 residues.

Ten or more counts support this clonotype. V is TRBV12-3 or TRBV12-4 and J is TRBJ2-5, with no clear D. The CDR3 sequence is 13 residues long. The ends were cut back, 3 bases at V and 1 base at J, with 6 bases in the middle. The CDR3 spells CASSLTTQETQYF. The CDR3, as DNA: TGTGCCAGCAGTTTGACAACCCAAGAGACCCAGTACTTC.

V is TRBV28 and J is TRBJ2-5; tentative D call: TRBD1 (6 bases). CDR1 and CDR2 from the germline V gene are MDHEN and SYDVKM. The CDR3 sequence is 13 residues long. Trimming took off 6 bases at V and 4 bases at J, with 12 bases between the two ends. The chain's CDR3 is CASRGYRVETQYF. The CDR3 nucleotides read TGTGCCAGCAGGGGGTACAGGGTAGAGACCCAGTACTTC.

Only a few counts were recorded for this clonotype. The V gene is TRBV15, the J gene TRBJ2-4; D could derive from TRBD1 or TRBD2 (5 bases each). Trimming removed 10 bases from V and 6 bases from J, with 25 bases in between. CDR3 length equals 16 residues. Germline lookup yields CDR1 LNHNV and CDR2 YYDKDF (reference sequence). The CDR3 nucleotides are TGTGCCAACCCAGATCAGAGGGGAAACAGGTTAAACATTCAGTACTTC. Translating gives CANPDQRGNRLNIQYF.

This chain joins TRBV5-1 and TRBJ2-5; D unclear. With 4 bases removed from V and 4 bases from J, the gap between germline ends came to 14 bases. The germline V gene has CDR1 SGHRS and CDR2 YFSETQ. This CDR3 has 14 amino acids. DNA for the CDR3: TGCGCCAGCAGCGCGGACCTCCCGAGAGAGACCCAGTACTTC. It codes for CASSADLPRETQYF. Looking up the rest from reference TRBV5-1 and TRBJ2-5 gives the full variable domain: KAGVTQTPRYLIKTRGQQVTLSCSPISGHRSVSWYQQTPGQGLQFLFEYFSETQRNKGNFPGRFSGRQFSNSRSEMNVSTLELGDSALYLCASSADLPRETQYFGPGTRLLVL.

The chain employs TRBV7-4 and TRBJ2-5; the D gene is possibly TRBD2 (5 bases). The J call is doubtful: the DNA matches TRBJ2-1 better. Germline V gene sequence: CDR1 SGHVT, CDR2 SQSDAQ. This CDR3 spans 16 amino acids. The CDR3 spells CASSLHIGRVWNEQFF. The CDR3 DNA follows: TGTGCCAGCAGCTTACATATCGGGCGGGTTTGGAATGAGCAGTTCTTC.

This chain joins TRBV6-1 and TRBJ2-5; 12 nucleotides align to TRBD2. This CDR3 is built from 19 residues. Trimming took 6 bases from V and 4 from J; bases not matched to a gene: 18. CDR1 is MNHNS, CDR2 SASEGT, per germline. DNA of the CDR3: TGTGCCAGCAGCCAACACAATCCTAGCGGGGGGGCCTTAGGAGAGACCCAGTACTTC. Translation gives CASSQHNPSGGALGETQYF.

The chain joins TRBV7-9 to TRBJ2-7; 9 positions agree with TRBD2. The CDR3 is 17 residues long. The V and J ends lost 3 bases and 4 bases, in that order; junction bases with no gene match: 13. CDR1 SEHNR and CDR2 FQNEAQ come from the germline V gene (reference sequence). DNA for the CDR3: TGTGCCAGCAGCTTTCTAGCGGGAACGCCCCCTCCGTACGAGCAGTACTTC. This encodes CASSFLAGTPPPYEQYF. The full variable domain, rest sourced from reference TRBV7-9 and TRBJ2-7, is DTGVSQNPRHKITKRGQNVTFRCDPISEHNRLYWYRQTLGQGPEFLTYFQNEAQLEKSRLLSDRFSAERPKGSFSTLEIQRTEQGDSAMYLCASSFLAGTPPPYEQYFGPGTRLTVT.

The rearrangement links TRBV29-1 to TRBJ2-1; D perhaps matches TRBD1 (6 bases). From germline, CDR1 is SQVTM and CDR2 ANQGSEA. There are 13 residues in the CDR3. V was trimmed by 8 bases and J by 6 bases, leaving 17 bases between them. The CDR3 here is CSFRGVTFNEQFF. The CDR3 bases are TGCAGCTTCAGGGGAGTGACGTTCAATGAGCAGTTCTTC.

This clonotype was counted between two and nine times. The CDR3 DNA is TGTGCCAGCATCCGAATAATGACAGGGACGAACTATGGCTACACCTTC. This gives the protein CASIRIMTGTNYGYTF. This sequence joins TRBV7-9 and TRBJ1-2; 7 bases map to TRBD1. CDR3 length equals 16 residues. J gave up 2 bases and V 7 bases, and 13 bases lay outside the gene matches. Per germline, CDR1 SEHNR and CDR2 FQNEAQ (reference sequence). The variable domain in full, with the rest retrieved from reference TRBV7-9 and TRBJ1-2, is DTGVSQNPRHKITKRGQNVTFRCDPISEHNRLYWYRQTLGQGPEFLTYFQNEAQLEKSRLLSDRFSAERPKGSFSTLEIQRTEQGDSAMYLCASIRIMTGTNYGYTFGSGTRLTVV.